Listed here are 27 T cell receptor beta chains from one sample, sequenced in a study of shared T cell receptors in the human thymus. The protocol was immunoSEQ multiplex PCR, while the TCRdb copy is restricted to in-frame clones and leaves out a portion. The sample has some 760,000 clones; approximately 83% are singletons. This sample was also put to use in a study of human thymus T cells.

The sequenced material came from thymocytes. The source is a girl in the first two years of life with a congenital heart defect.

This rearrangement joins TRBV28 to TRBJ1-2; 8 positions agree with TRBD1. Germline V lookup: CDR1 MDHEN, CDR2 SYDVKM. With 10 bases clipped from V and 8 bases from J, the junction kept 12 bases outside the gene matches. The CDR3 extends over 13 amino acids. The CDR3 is CATPTDREHGYTF. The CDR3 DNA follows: TGTGCCACCCCCACGGACAGGGAGCACGGCTACACCTTC.

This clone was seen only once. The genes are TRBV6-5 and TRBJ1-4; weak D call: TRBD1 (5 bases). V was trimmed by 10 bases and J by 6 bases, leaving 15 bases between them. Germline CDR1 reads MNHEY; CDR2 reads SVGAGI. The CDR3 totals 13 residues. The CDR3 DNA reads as TGTGCCACTAAGGGGAGGGCCGATGAAAAACTGTTTTTT. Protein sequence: CATKGRADEKLFF.

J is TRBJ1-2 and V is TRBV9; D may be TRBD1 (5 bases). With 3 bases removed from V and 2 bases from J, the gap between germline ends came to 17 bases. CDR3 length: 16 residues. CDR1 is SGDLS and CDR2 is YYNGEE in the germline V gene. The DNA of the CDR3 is TGTGCCAGCAGCGGCATGTATGACAGTGCAAACTATGGCTACACCTTC. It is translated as CASSGMYDSANYGYTF.

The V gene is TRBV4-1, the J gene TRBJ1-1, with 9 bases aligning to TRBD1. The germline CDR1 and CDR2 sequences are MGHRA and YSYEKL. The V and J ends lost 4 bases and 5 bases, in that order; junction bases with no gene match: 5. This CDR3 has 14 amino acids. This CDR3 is CASSPSTGGTEAFF. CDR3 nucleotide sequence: TGCGCCAGCAGCCCCTCGACAGGGGGAACTGAAGCTTTCTTT.

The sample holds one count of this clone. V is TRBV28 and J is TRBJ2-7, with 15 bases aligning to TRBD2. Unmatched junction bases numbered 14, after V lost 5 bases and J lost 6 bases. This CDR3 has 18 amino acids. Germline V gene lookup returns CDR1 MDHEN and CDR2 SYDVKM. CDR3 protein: CASSIIPGLAGGLGEQYF. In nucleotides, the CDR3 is TGTGCCAGCAGTATTATACCGGGACTAGCGGGGGGTTTGGGCGAGCAGTACTTC.

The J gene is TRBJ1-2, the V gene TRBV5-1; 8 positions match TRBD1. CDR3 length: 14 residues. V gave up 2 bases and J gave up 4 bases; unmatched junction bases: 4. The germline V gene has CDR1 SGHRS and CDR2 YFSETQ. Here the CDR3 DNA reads TGCGCCAGCAGCTTCCAGGGGGCTTCCTATGGCTACACCTTC. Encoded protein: CASSFQGASYGYTF.

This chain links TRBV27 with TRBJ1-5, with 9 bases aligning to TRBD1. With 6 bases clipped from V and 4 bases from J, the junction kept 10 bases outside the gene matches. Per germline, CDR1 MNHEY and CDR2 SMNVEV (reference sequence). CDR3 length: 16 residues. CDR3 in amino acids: CASSSLNGTGNQPQHF. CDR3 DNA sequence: TGTGCCAGCAGCTCATTAAATGGGACAGGGAATCAGCCCCAGCATTTT.

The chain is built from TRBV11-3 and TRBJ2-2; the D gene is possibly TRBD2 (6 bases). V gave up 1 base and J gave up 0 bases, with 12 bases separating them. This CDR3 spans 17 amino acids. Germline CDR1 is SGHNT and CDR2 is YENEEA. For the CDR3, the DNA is TGTGCCAGCAGCTTAGGTTGGCGGGGTACGAACACCGGGGAGCTGTTTTTT. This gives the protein CASSLGWRGTNTGELFF.

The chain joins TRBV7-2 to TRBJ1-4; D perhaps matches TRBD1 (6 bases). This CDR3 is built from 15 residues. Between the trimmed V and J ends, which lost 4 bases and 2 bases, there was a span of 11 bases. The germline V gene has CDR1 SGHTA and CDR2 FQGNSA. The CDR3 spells CASSYNRATNEKLFF. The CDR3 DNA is TGTGCCAGCAGCTACAACAGGGCTACTAATGAAAAACTGTTTTTT.

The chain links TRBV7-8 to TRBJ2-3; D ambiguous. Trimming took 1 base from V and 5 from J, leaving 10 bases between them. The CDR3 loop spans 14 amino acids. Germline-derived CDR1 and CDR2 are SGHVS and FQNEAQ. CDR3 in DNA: TGTGCCAGCAGCTTAGGGAGTCGGAGAGATACGCAGTATTTT. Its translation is CASSLGSRRDTQYF. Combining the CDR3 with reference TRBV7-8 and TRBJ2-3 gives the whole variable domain GAGVSQSPRYKVAKRGQDVALRCDPISGHVSLFWYQQALGQGPEFLTYFQNEAQLDKSGLPSDRFFAERPEGSVSTLKIQRTQQEDSAVYLCASSLGSRRDTQYFGPGTRLTVL.

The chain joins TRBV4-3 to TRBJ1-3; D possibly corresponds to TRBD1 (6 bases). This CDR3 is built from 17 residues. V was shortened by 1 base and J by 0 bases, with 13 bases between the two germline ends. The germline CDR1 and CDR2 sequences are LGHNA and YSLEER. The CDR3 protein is CASSQGRTVNSGNTIYF. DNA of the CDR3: TGCGCCAGCAGCCAAGGACGGACAGTCAACTCTGGAAACACCATATATTTT.

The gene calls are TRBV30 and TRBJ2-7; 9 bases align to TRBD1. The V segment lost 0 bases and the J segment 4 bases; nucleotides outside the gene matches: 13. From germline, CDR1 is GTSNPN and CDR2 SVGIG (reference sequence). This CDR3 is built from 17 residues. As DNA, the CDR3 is TGTGCCTGGAGTGTAGGGAGATCGTACAGGGGGCCGTACGAGCAGTACTTC. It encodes CAWSVGRSYRGPYEQYF.

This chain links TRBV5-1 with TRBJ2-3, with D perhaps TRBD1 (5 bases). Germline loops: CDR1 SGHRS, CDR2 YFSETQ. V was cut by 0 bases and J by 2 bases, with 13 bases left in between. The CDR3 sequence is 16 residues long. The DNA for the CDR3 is TGCGCCAGCAGCTTGGCCGCGACAGCATACACAGATACGCAGTATTTT. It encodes CASSLAATAYTDTQYF.

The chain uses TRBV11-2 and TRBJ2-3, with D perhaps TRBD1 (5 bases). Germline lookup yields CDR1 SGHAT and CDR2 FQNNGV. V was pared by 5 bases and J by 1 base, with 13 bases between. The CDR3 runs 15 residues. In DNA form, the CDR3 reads TGTGCCAGCAGCCCACAGGCGTCTCGCACAGATACGCAGTATTTT. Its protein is CASSPQASRTDTQYF.

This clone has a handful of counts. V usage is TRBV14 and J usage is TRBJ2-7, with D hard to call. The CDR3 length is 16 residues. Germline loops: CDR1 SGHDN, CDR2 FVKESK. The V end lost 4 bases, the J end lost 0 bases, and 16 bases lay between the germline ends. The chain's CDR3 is CASSPPSAVTSYEQYF. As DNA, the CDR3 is TGTGCCAGCAGCCCCCCATCTGCGGTAACCTCCTACGAGCAGTACTTC. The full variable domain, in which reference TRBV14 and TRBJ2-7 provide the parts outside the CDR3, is EAGVTQFPSHSVIEKGQTVTLRCDPISGHDNLYWYRRVMGKEIKFLLHFVKESKQDESGMPNNRFLAERTGGTYSTLKVQPAELEDSGVYFCASSPPSAVTSYEQYFGPGTRLTVT.

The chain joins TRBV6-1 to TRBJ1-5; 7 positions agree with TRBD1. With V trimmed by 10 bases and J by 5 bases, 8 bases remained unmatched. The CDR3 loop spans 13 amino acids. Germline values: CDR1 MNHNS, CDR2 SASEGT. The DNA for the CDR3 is TGTGCCACCGACGGGACAGCTTATCAGCCCCAGCATTTT. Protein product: CATDGTAYQPQHF.

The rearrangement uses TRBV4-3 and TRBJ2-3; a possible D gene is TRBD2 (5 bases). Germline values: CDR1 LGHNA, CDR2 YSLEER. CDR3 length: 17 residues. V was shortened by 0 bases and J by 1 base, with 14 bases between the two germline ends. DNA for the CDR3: TGCGCCAGCAGCCAAGATCATGGGCTAGCTCGCACAGATACGCAGTATTTT. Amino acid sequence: CASSQDHGLARTDTQYF.

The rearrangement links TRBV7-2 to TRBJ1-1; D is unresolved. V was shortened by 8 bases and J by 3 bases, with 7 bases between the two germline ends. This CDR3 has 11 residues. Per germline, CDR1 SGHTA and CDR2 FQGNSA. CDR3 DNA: TGTGCCAGCGGCGAGGACACTGAAGCTTTCTTT. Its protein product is CASGEDTEAFF.

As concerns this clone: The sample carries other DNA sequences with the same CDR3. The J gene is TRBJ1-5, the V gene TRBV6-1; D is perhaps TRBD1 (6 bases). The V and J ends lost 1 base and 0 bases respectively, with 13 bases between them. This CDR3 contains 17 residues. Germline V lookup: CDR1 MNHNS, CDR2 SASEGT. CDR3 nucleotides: TGTGCCAGCAGTGAAGATCCGGGACAATATAGCAATCAGCCCCAGCATTTT. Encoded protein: CASSEDPGQYSNQPQHF.

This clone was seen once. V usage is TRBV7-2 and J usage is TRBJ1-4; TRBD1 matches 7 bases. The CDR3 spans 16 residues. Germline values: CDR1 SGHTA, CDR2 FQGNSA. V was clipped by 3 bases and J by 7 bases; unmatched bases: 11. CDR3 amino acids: CASSFYHAGGIEKLFF. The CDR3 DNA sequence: TGTGCCAGCAGCTTTTACCATGCAGGGGGGATTGAAAAACTGTTTTTT.

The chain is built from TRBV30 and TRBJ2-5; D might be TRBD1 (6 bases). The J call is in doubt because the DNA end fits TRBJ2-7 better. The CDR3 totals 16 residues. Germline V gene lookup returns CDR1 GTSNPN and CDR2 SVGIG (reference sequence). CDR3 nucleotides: TGTGCCTGGAGGCCTGGGTGGGGGCCGAGCTCCTACGAGCAGTACTTC. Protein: CAWRPGWGPSSYEQYF.

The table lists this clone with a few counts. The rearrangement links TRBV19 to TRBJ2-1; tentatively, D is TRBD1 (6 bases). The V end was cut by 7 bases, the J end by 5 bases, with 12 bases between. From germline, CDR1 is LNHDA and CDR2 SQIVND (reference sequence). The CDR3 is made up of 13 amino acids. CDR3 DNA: TGTGCCAGTAAGGACAGCCGAAACAATGAGCAGTTCTTC. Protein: CASKDSRNNEQFF.

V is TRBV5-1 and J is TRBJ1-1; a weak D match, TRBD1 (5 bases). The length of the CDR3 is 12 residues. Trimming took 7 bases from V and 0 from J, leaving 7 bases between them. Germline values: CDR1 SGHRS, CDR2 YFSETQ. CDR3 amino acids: CASGHLNTEAFF. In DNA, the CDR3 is TGCGCCAGCGGACACCTGAACACTGAAGCTTTCTTT.

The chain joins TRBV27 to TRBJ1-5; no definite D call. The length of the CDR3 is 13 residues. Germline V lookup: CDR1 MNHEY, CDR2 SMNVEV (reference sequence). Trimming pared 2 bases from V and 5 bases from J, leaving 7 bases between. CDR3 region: CASSLNYDQPQHF. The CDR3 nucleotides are TGTGCCAGCAGTTTAAATTATGATCAGCCCCAGCATTTT.

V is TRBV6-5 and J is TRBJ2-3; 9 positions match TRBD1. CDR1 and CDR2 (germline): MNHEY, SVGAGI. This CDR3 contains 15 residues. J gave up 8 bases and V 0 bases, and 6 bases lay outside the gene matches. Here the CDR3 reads CASSYSRTGEGTQYF. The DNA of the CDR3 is TGTGCCAGCAGTTACTCGAGGACAGGGGAGGGTACGCAGTATTTT.

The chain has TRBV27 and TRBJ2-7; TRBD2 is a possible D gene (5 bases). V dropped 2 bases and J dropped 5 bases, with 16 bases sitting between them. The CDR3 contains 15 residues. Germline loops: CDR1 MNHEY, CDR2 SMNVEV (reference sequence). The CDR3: CASSLSRGGVDEQYF. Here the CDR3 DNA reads TGTGCCAGCAGTTTAAGCCGGGGTGGGGTGGACGAGCAGTACTTC.

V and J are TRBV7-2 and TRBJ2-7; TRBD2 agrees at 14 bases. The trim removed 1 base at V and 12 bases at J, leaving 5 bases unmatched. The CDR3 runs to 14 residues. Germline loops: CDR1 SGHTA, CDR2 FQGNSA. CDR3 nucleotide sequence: TGTGCCAGCAGCTTAGGGGGACTAGCGGGGGTTTGGTACTTC. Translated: CASSLGGLAGVWYF.